Shown below are 26 T cell receptor beta chains from a single sample sequenced in a study of cytomegalovirus exposure and HLA in healthy donors. PCR amplification relied on 60 Vbeta primers (plus 13 Jbeta primers). The method was immunoSEQ multiplex PCR; TCRdb's version includes in-frame clones alone and lacks a portion of them. The sample carries fewer than 200,000 clones, roughly 85% recorded once. The sequenced sample consisted of PBMCs. The receptors here all came from a middle-aged woman in good health and CMV-seronegative.

CDR3 loop: CASSEFTGGVHTEAFF. CDR3 bases: TGTGCCAGCAGCGAATTTACAGGGGGCGTACACACTGAAGCTTTCTTT. The genes are TRBV28 and TRBJ1-1; 9 bases fit TRBD1. J lost 3 bases, V lost 6 bases, and 11 bases had no gene match. Germline lookup yields CDR1 MDHEN and CDR2 SYDVKM. The CDR3 spans 16 residues.

This clone was counted once. The J gene is TRBJ2-7, the V gene TRBV27, with 10 bases aligning to TRBD1. CDR3 length: 14 amino acids. Trimming removed 6 bases from V and 7 bases from J; junction bases left unmatched: 9. Per the germline V gene, CDR1 is MNHEY and CDR2 is SMNVEV (reference sequence). The DNA of the CDR3 is TGTGCCAGCAGGGCCCGGGGACAGGGGAGGGAGCAGTACTTC. It specifies CASRARGQGREQYF.

This chain connects TRBV4-1 to TRBJ2-7; D is perhaps TRBD2 (6 bases). Germline V lookup: CDR1 MGHRA, CDR2 YSYEKL. Deletions cut 5 bases from V and 3 bases from J, with 14 bases between. The CDR3 contains 14 residues. DNA of the CDR3: TGCGCCAGCAGCTACCGGGACTGGGGCTACGAGCAGTACTTC. Its translation is CASSYRDWGYEQYF.

CDR3 amino acids: CASSGRETNTEAFF. CDR3 nucleotide sequence: TGTGCCAGCAGCGGGCGAGAGACGAACACTGAAGCTTTCTTT. The J gene is TRBJ1-1, the V gene TRBV11-3; unclear D gene. The CDR3 extends over 14 amino acids. The V and J ends lost 5 bases and 1 base respectively, with 11 bases between them. Germline CDR1 SGHNT, CDR2 YENEEA. Based on the CDR3 plus reference TRBV11-3 and TRBJ1-1, the full variable domain is EAGVVQSPRYKIIEKKQPVAFWCNPISGHNTLYWYLQNLGQGPELLIRYENEEAVDDSQLPKDRFSAERLKGVDSTLKIQPAELGDSAVYLCASSGRETNTEAFFGQGTRLTVV.

The rearrangement links TRBV29-1 to TRBJ2-7, with a tentative D call TRBD2 (5 bases). Trimming cost V 6 bases and J 0 bases, with 18 bases left between them. CDR1 is SQVTM and CDR2 is ANQGSEA in the germline V gene. This CDR3 contains 15 residues. CDR3 sequence reads: CSVKQISASSYEQYF. The CDR3 coding sequence is TGCAGCGTAAAGCAAATTAGCGCTAGCTCCTACGAGCAGTACTTC.

The chain combines TRBV19 with TRBJ1-2, with D possibly being TRBD1 (5 bases). Germline assignment: CDR1 LNHDA and CDR2 SQIVND (reference sequence). V was trimmed by 7 bases and J by 6 bases, leaving 18 bases between them. This CDR3 region has 14 residues. The CDR3 sequence is CASIQWQGGDGYTF. CDR3 bases: TGTGCCAGTATTCAATGGCAGGGAGGTGATGGCTACACCTTC. The variable domain in full, completed from reference TRBV19 and TRBJ1-2, reads DGGITQSPKYLFRKEGQNVTLSCEQNLNHDAMYWYRQDPGQGLRLIYYSQIVNDFQKGDIAEGYSVSREKKESFPLTVTSAQKNPTAFYLCASIQWQGGDGYTFGSGTRLTVV.

The CDR3 protein is CASSDQGEWESGQETQYF. As DNA, the CDR3 is TGTGCCAGCAGTGACCAGGGGGAGTGGGAGTCGGGCCAAGAGACCCAGTACTTC. The chain employs TRBV6-4 and TRBJ2-5; 7 nucleotides match TRBD1. CDR3 size: 18 residues. The germline V gene has CDR1 MRHNA and CDR2 SNTAGT. J gave up 1 base and V 2 bases, and 13 bases lay outside the gene matches.

In its sample, this clone was seen once. In DNA form, the CDR3 reads TGCGCCAGCAGCTTGTCGACCGGAGGACAGGGACACACTGAAGCTTTCTTT. Translating it yields CASSLSTGGQGHTEAFF. The chain recombines TRBV5-1 with TRBJ1-1; 8 positions match TRBD1. The CDR3 is 17 amino acids. Germline-derived CDR1 and CDR2 are SGHRS and YFSETQ. Unmatched junction bases numbered 11, after V lost 1 base and J lost 3 bases.

J is TRBJ1-5 and V is TRBV19; no definite D call. Germline V gene lookup returns CDR1 LNHDA and CDR2 SQIVND (reference sequence). CDR3 length: 14 amino acids. V lost 3 bases and J lost 2, with 8 bases in between. The DNA for the CDR3 is TGTGCCAGTAGTATGTGGGGAGGCAATCAGCCCCAGCATTTT. Translating gives CASSMWGGNQPQHF. Full variable domain (rest looked up from reference TRBV19 and TRBJ1-5): DGGITQSPKYLFRKEGQNVTLSCEQNLNHDAMYWYRQDPGQGLRLIYYSQIVNDFQKGDIAEGYSVSREKKESFPLTVTSAQKNPTAFYLCASSMWGGNQPQHFGDGTRLSIL.

The chain uses TRBV7-2 and TRBJ2-7; 9 bases line up with TRBD2. The junction had 11 bases not matched to a gene; V was cut back by 4 bases and J by 7 bases. Germline V gene sequence: CDR1 SGHTA, CDR2 FQGNSA. This CDR3 region has 15 residues. This chain's CDR3 is CASSSIGTSTGEQYF. DNA for the CDR3: TGTGCCAGCAGCTCTATCGGGACTAGCACTGGGGAGCAGTACTTC.

The sample holds a few counts of this clone. The chain is built from TRBV5-4 and TRBJ2-3, with 8 nucleotides matching TRBD2. The ends lost 2 bases at V and 4 bases at J; junction bases unmatched: 9. Germline values: CDR1 SGHNT, CDR2 YYREEE (reference sequence). CDR3 length: 16 residues. CDR3 amino acids: CASSFGGLAGSDTQYF. In nucleotides, the CDR3 is TGTGCCAGCAGCTTCGGCGGCCTAGCGGGTTCAGATACGCAGTATTTT.

The chain recombines TRBV2 with TRBJ2-4, with D possibly being TRBD1 (5 bases). V dropped 6 bases and J dropped 0 bases, with 12 bases sitting between them. The CDR3 is 15 amino acids. The germline V gene encodes CDR1 SNHLY and CDR2 FYNNEI. The CDR3 DNA reads TGTGCCAGCAGAAAGGACACGGGAGCCAAAAACATTCAGTACTTC. This encodes CASRKDTGAKNIQYF.

The genes are TRBV5-4 and TRBJ2-7; TRBD1 matches at 9 bases. Germline values: CDR1 SGHNT, CDR2 YYREEE (reference sequence). V shed 0 bases and J 3 bases; nucleotides not matched to a gene: 7. This CDR3 contains 16 residues. Here the CDR3 reads CASSLGAGTGSYEQYF. The CDR3 DNA reads TGTGCCAGCAGCTTGGGGGCGGGGACAGGGAGCTACGAGCAGTACTTC.

The rearrangement joins TRBV5-4 to TRBJ2-6; D might be TRBD2 (6 bases). The germline V gene has CDR1 SGHNT and CDR2 YYREEE (reference sequence). V lost 4 bases and J lost 0, with 14 bases in between. CDR3 size: 17 residues. CDR3 in DNA: TGTGCCAGCAGCACCGACGGGGGAGTCTCTGGGGCCAACGTCCTGACTTTC. Translation: CASSTDGGVSGANVLTF.

This clone was seen a few times. This sequence joins TRBV18 and TRBJ1-1; D is unresolved. V lost 3 bases, J lost 2 bases, and 13 bases lay in between. CDR3 length: 15 residues. Germline V gene sequence: CDR1 KGHSH, CDR2 LQKENI. The CDR3 coding sequence is TGTGCCAGCTCACCCGCCGAAGGGAGAAACACTGAAGCTTTCTTT. Encoded protein: CASSPAEGRNTEAFF.

The chain combines TRBV7-2 with TRBJ1-4, with unresolved D. Trimming left V 5 bases short and J 6 bases short, with 13 bases between. Germline-derived CDR1 and CDR2 are SGHTA and FQGNSA. The CDR3 spans 14 residues. The DNA of the CDR3 is TGTGCCAGCAGCCTAAATATGAGATATGAAAAACTGTTTTTT. Encoded protein: CASSLNMRYEKLFF.

Turning to this clone: Germline is not matched at one junction end, which may reflect a read error. This chain connects TRBV7-7 to TRBJ2-5; 9 positions match TRBD1. The germline V gene encodes CDR1 SSHAT and CDR2 FNYEAQ (reference sequence). This CDR3 has 16 amino acids. The CDR3 here is CASSYSPGTGLETQYF. The CDR3 bases are TGTGCTAGCAGCTACTCTCCCGGGACAGGGCTAGAGACCCAGTACTTC.

V gene TRBV7-2 combines with J gene TRBJ1-5; a weak D match, TRBD1 (6 bases). The V and J ends lost 5 bases and 2 bases respectively, with 10 bases between them. This CDR3 has 14 residues. Germline assignment: CDR1 SGHTA and CDR2 FQGNSA. The CDR3 nucleotides read TGTGCCAGCAGCCGATCAGGGGGCAATCAGCCCCAGCATTTT. It yields the protein CASSRSGGNQPQHF.

This chain joins TRBV29-1 and TRBJ1-3; D ambiguous. There are 14 residues in the CDR3. The V gene lost 2 bases and the J gene lost 0 bases, with 8 bases spanning the gap. Germline lookup yields CDR1 SQVTM and CDR2 ANQGSEA. The CDR3 DNA sequence: TGCAGCGTTGAACGGCGGAGCTCTGGAAACACCATATATTTT. Translation: CSVERRSSGNTIYF.

The rearrangement links TRBV19 to TRBJ1-5; a weak D match, TRBD1 (5 bases). The CDR3 spans 15 residues. V lost 4 bases and J 2 bases, leaving 12 bases between the germline ends. The germline V gene has CDR1 LNHDA and CDR2 SQIVND (reference sequence). The CDR3 spells CASSSGRGGNQPQHF. The CDR3 DNA follows: TGTGCCAGTAGTAGTGGTCGGGGGGGCAATCAGCCCCAGCATTTT.

The chain is built from TRBV5-1 and TRBJ1-4, with 9 nucleotides matching TRBD1. The CDR3 contains 14 residues. Losses at the gene ends were 4 bases for V and 7 bases for J; bases not matched to a gene: 5. Germline CDR1 SGHRS, CDR2 YFSETQ. This CDR3 reads CASSIGDRAEKLFF. Written as DNA, the CDR3 is TGCGCCAGCAGCATAGGGGACAGGGCTGAAAAACTGTTTTTT.

J is TRBJ1-6 and V is TRBV28, with 7 bases matching TRBD1. The CDR3 is 13 residues long. CDR1 and CDR2 from the germline V gene are MDHEN and SYDVKM. J lost 7 bases, V lost 5 bases, and 2 bases had no gene match. The CDR3 DNA is TGTGCCAGCAGTGGGACAGCGAATTCACCCCTCCACTTT. It codes for CASSGTANSPLHF.

The gene calls are TRBV27 and TRBJ1-2, with TRBD1 matching 7 bases. The V gene end was trimmed by 5 bases and the J gene end by 0 bases; junction bases not matched to a gene: 6. The CDR3 contains 15 residues. Germline V gene sequence: CDR1 MNHEY, CDR2 SMNVEV (reference sequence). The CDR3 here is CASSRTGAPNYGYTF. In DNA form, the CDR3 reads TGTGCCAGCAGTCGAACAGGGGCCCCTAACTATGGCTACACCTTC.

Remarks on this clone: Sequence at one end of the junction differs from germline and may be a read error. This chain links TRBV25-1 with TRBJ2-7; the match to TRBD1 covers 10 bases. This CDR3 is built from 11 residues. Germline V gene sequence: CDR1 MGHDK, CDR2 SYGVNS. CDR3 bases: TGTGCCAGCAGTGAACGGGGGACAGGGGACTTC. As protein: CASSERGTGDF.

This clone is a singleton in its sample. The chain joins TRBV28 to TRBJ2-7; 8 positions agree with TRBD2. The V segment lost 5 bases and the J segment 2 bases; nucleotides outside the gene matches: 8. The CDR3 has 15 amino acids. The germline V gene encodes CDR1 MDHEN and CDR2 SYDVKM. Here the CDR3 DNA reads TGTGCCAGCAGTCCTCGGGCTAGCGGGCCCTACGAGCAGTACTTC. Translated, it gives CASSPRASGPYEQYF.

V and J are TRBV27 and TRBJ1-1, with D maybe TRBD1 (5 bases). This CDR3 contains 12 residues. Deletions cut 6 bases from V and 6 bases from J, with 11 bases between. Germline CDR1 MNHEY, CDR2 SMNVEV (reference sequence). The CDR3 here is CASRGGKAEAFF. DNA for the CDR3: TGTGCCAGCAGGGGGGGGAAGGCTGAAGCTTTCTTT.